Described below is a single TCR beta chain sequence and its context. The sample holds a few counts of this clone. Its antigen remains undetermined. No much larger clone is present one base from it, and per-base qualities are unavailable. In light of the paper, this sample's time point label describes: baseline before oral tofacitinib. Lesional scalp punch biopsies and peripheral blood were obtained from alopecia areata patients. PBMCs were isolated by density centrifugation and stained for CD3, CD4 and CD8, after which CD4+ and CD8+ T cells were sorted on a FACSAria. The receptor library was made with the immunoSEQ multiplex PCR assay. To provide template for TCR sequencing, every sample had RNA extracted and reverse transcribed into cDNA. SuperScript III was used to make first-strand cDNA, primed with a 2:1 mix of oligo-dT and random hexamers. Amplification bias was assessed with a synthetic immune receptor repertoire, and residual bias was removed computationally. Per the source publication's procedure: Raw reads were preprocessed for error removal, and CDR3 was defined according to IMGT conventions as running from the conserved cysteine to phenylalanine. Clonality was computed as 1 minus the Shannon entropy, with the entropy normalized by log2 of the number of productive unique TCRs. Whether each scalp clone was CD4 or CD8 was inferred by checking scalp TCRbeta sequences against the CD4 and CD8 repertoires from sorted blood. Sourced from immuneACCESS, this table was stored by TCRdb with only in-frame sequences that have V and J called. A share of the clones is absent; for the studies checked, an unresolved V gene accounts for under half, and the remainder has no known explanation. V, J and clone size derive from that table, while D and trimming were established from the DNA sequence. Within this sample are about 180,000 clones, with more than 60% of them counted one time only. The leading ten clones occupy more than 1.5% of the sample.

The entry originates in a study of CD8+ T cells in alopecia areata (dated by TCRdb to 2016 to 2019). A note on the overall study: Treated patients were enrolled in an open-label pilot trial of oral tofacitinib, 5 to 10 mg twice daily, for moderate-to-severe alopecia areata. Tofacitinib was administered for 6 to 18 months, and 6 months of follow-up off drug were then conducted to assess delayed response and recurrence. High-throughput TCRbeta sequencing was used to examine T cell clonal expansion in alopecia areata in both the C3H/HeJ mouse model and human patients. Scalp tissue and sorted CD4+ and CD8+ peripheral blood T cells from patchy and totalis/universalis alopecia areata patients and from healthy controls were covered by human TCRbeta sequencing. Patients on tofacitinib were biopsied at baseline and after 4 and 24 weeks of treatment, and several of the patients also had a later scalp biopsy. Clonality in the scalp was compared among normal scalp (n=4), patchy alopecia areata scalp (n=8), and alopecia totalis/universalis scalp (n=8). The RNA source kit depended on sample type: the PAXgene miRNA kit for fixed scalp, the miRNeasy kit for PBMCs, and the RNeasy kit for mouse skin. TCRbeta CDR3 regions were amplified by immunoSEQ multiplex PCR using 35 Vbeta forward and 13 Jbeta reverse primers.

Overall study results and their limits: Compared with normal scalp, lesional scalp had higher clonality and more expanded CD8+ clones, particularly in alopecia totalis/universalis, a pattern that suggests antigenic drive. Shared TCR sequences between patients were less evident than in mice, which may be partly attributable to HLA diversity in the patient population. Resident alphabeta T cells in normal human skin are also sequenced, complicating scalp TCR repertoire analysis, unlike mouse skin dominated by gammadelta T cells.

This TCR derives from a human donor with alopecia areata. Specimen: CD4+ T cells sorted from blood, collected at week 0.

CDR3 loop: CSVEDRRQTLAKNIQYF. The DNA sequence follows: TGCAGCGTTGAAGATCGACGGCAGACACTAGCCAAAAACATTCAGTACTTC. The chain is made from TRBV29-1 and TRBJ2-4; the D gene cannot be named for sure. V loses 0 bases of germline sequence and J loses 0 bases, and the interval between the two ends is 15 bases. As encoded in the germline V gene, CDR1 is SQVTM while CDR2 is ANQGSEA. Measured from the cysteine to the phenylalanine, the CDR3 is 17 residues long. Only the CDR3 part of the read is kept: 51 bases, read in frame from the first base.